This T cell receptor (beta chain) was captured in a study of blood T cell repertoires in COVID-19. Turning to the study itself: Symptom resolution, clearance, or two negative PCRs marked the recovered donors of Cohort 3. Spain, Italy and the United States supplied samples that represented acute and convalescent COVID-19.

With regard to this clone: At one boundary the junction diverges from the germline segment, which might be a read error.

Assay: immunoSEQ multiplex PCR; the TCRdb copy retains only in-frame clones and omits some. This sample has around 290,000 clones; about 88% occur once, and the top ten carry around 2%. The germline CDR1 and CDR2 sequences are SGHTA and FQGNSA. The CDR3 length is 12 residues. Participants were aged 18 to 89 years, lived in under 30 US areas, and enrolled virtually. The chain recombines TRBV7-2 with TRBJ2-7, with unresolved D. The receptor was derived from a woman aged 55-69 years in a cohort exposed to, infected with or recovered from COVID-19 (not recorded which). Sequenced sample: PBMCs or T cells enriched from blood (not recorded which). This chain's CDR3 is CASSLSFSRYDF. Written as DNA, the CDR3 is TGTGCCAGCAGCTTGTCCTTTTCTAGGTACGACTTC. Complete variable domain (other parts from reference TRBV7-2 and TRBJ2-7): GAGVSQSPSNKVTEKGKDVELRCDPISGHTALYWYRQSLGQGLEFLIYFQGNSAPDKSGLPSDRFSAERTGGSVSTLTIQRTQQEDSAVYLCASSLSFSRYDFGPGTRLTVT.